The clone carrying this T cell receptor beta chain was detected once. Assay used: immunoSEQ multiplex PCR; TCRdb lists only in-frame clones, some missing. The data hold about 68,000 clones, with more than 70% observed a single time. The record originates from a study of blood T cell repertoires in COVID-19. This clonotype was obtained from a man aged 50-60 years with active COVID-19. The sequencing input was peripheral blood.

The CDR3 sequence is CASSIEGDQETQYF. The CDR3, as DNA: TGTGCCAGTAGTATCGAAGGGGACCAAGAGACCCAGTACTTC. The chain uses TRBV19 and TRBJ2-5; D is perhaps TRBD1 (5 bases). Germline lookup yields CDR1 LNHDA and CDR2 SQIVND (reference sequence). Trimming removed 3 bases at V and 0 bases at J, with 8 bases between. The CDR3 spans 14 residues.